The T cell receptor beta chain under discussion was sequenced for a study of blood T cell repertoires in COVID-19. At the level of the study: COVID-19 samples collected from the United States, Italy and Spain covered acute and convalescent phases.

In the original processing: Amplification of reference gene primers provided the estimated nucleated cell counts. The repertoire was sequenced with immunoSEQ multiplex PCR; TCRdb's copy has only in-frame clones and lacks some. That table furnishes V, J and clone size, whereas the DNA furnished D and trimming. The data contain over 150,000 clones, roughly 82% of them singletons. CDR1 is KGHSH and CDR2 is LQKENI in the germline V gene. CDR3 length equals 16 residues. With V trimmed by 3 bases and J by 7 bases, 13 bases remained unmatched. The TCR was taken from a human donor in a cohort sampled during active COVID-19. This chain links TRBV18 with TRBJ2-7; 9 bases fit TRBD1. Input material: peripheral blood. This CDR3 is CASSPGNPGQGYEQYF. CDR3 nucleotide sequence: TGTGCCAGCTCACCGGGTAACCCGGGACAGGGCTATGAGCAGTACTTC.